This T cell receptor (beta chain) was documented in a study of shared clonotypes between healthy human individuals. Assay execution took place at the deep level. Sequenced by immunoSEQ multiplex PCR; TCRdb stores in-frame clones only, minus some. Here the sample spans roughly 2,000,000 clones, about 94% being singletons. Concerning this clone itself: What it binds is not known.

Study conclusions and caveats: Collection of samples was limited to blood; tissue repertoires likely differ. Clonotypes not shared had lower generation probabilities than those common to all four donors.

Germline lookup yields CDR1 WSHSY and CDR2 SAAADI. V lost 10 bases, J lost 5 bases, and 7 bases stayed unmatched. The CDR3 has 12 residues. Naive CD8 cells were CD45RO-negative, positively selected for CCR7, excluding terminally differentiated effector memory CD45RA+ cells. Source material: naive CD8+ T cells from PBMCs. The TCR originated in a man between 18 and 35 years old in good health. Some clones in this sample may be carry-over from other donors' samples. This sequence joins TRBV10-2 and TRBJ2-7; 8 bases fit TRBD2. The CDR3 loop reads CATWTSPHEQYF. Here the CDR3 DNA reads TGCGCCACGTGGACTAGCCCCCACGAGCAGTACTTC.